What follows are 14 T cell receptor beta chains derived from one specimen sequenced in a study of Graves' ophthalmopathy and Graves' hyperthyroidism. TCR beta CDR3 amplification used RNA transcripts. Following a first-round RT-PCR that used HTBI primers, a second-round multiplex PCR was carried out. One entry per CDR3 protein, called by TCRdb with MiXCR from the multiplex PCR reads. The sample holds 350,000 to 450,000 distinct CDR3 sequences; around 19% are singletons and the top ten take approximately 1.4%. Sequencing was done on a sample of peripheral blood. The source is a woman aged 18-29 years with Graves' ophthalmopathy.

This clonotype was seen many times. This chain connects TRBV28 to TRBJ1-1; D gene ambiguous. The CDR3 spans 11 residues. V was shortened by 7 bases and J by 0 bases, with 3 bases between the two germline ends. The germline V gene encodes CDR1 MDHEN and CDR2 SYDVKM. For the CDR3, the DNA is TGTGCCAGCAAGGTGAACACTGAAGCTTTCTTT. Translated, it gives CASKVNTEAFF.

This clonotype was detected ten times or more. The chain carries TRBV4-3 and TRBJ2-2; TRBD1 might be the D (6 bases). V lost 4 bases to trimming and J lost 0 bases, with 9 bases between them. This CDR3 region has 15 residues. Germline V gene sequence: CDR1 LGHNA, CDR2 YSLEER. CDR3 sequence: CASSLRDTNTGELFF. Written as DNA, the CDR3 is TGCGCCAGCAGCCTCCGGGACACGAACACCGGGGAGCTGTTTTTT.

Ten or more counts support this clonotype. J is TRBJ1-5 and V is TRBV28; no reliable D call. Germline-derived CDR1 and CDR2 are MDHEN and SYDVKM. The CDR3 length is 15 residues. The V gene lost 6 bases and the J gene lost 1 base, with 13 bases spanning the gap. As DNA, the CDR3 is TGTGCCAGCAGCATCCCCCGACTGAGCAATCAGCCCCAGCATTTT. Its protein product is CASSIPRLSNQPQHF.

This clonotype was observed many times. The CDR3 protein is CSAPDGSYEQYF. The DNA for the CDR3 is TGCAGTGCTCCGGACGGCTCCTACGAGCAGTACTTC. The V and J genes are TRBV20-1 and TRBJ2-7, with D unresolved. Germline CDR1 DFQATT, CDR2 SNEGSKA (reference sequence). Trimming stripped 5 bases from V and 0 bases from J, with 8 bases between. This CDR3 contains 12 residues.

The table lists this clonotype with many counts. DNA of the CDR3: TGCAGTGCTGCAACAGGGGATCAGCCCCAGCATTTT. Translated: CSAATGDQPQHF. This chain joins TRBV20-1 and TRBJ1-5; 7 bases match TRBD1. V shed 5 bases, J shed 5 bases, and the junction held 3 bases outside the gene matches. There are 12 residues in the CDR3. In germline, CDR1 is DFQATT, CDR2 SNEGSKA (reference sequence).

The CDR3: CASSFGRGSQPQHF. CDR3 nucleotides: TGTGCCAGCAGTTTTGGCAGGGGAAGTCAGCCCCAGCATTTT. The chain is built from TRBV12-3 or TRBV12-4 and TRBJ1-5, with D possibly matching TRBD1 (6 bases). Trimming shortened V by 3 bases and J by 6 bases, and 12 bases separated the two germline ends. The CDR3 runs to 14 residues.

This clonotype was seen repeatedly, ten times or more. The CDR3, as DNA: TGTGCCAGCAGCCAAGACAGGGGCCACTCCTACGAGCAGTACTTC. Protein: CASSQDRGHSYEQYF. The chain links TRBV7-2 to TRBJ2-7; TRBD1 matches at 8 bases. The CDR3 sequence is 15 residues long. V was clipped by 5 bases and J by 0 bases; unmatched bases: 6. The V gene's germline CDR1 is SGHTA and CDR2 FQGNSA.

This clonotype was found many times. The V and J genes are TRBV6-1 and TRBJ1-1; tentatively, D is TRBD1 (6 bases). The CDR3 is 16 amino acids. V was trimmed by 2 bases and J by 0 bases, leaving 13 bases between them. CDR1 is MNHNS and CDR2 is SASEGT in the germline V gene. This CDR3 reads CASSERGGFMNTEAFF. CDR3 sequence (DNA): TGTGCCAGCAGTGAAAGGGGGGGTTTTATGAACACTGAAGCTTTCTTT.

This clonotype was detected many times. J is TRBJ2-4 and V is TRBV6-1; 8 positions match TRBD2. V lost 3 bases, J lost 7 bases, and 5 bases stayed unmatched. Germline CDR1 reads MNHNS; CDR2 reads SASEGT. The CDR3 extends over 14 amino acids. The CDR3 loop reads CASSDGLAGNIQYF. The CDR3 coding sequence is TGTGCCAGCAGTGACGGACTAGCAGGGAACATTCAGTACTTC.

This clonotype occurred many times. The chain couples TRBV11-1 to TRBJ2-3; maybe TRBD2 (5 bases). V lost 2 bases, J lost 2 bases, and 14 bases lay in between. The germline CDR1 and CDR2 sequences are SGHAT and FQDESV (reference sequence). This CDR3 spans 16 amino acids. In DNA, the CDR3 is TGTGCCAGCAGCTTATTACGCGGGCCAAACACAGATACGCAGTATTTT. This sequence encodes CASSLLRGPNTDTQYF.

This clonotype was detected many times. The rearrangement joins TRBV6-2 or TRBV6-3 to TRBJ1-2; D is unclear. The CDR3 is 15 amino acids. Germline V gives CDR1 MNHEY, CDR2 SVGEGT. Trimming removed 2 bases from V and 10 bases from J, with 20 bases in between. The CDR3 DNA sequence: TGTGCCAGCAGTTACATCAACCCCGGGCTTTCCTTCTACACCTTC. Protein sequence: CASSYINPGLSFYTF.

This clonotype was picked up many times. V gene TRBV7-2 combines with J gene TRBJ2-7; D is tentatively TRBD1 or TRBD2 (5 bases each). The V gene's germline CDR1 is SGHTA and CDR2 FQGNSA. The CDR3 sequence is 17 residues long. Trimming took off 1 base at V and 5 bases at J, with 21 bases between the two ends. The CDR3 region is CASSLGSHVGPPNEQYF. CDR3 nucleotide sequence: TGTGCCAGCAGCTTAGGCTCCCATGTGGGACCCCCGAACGAGCAGTACTTC.

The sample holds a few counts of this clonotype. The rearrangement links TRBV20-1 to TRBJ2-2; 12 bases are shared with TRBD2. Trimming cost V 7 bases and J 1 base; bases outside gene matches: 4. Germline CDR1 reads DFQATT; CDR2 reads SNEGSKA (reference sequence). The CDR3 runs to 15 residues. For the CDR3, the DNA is TGCAGTGGACTAGCGGGAGTGGAGAACACCGGGGAGCTGTTTTTT. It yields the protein CSGLAGVENTGELFF.

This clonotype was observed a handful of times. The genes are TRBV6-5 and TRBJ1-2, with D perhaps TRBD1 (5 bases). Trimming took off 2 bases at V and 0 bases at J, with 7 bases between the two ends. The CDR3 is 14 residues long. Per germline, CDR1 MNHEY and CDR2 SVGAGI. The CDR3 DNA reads TGTGCCAGCAGTTACCAACAGGCTAACTATGGCTACACCTTC. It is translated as CASSYQQANYGYTF.